The entry below describes one T cell receptor (beta chain). Clones were read by immunoSEQ multiplex PCR, and TCRdb kept only the in-frame ones, dropping some. The table has tens of thousands of clones, around nine tenths seen once; the top ten hold about a fifth. The data originate from a study of T cells in localized non-small cell lung cancer. This CDR3 comprises 15 residues. Germline trimming cut 3 bases from V and 2 bases from J; bases unmatched to any gene: 6. The V gene's germline CDR1 is SGHDT and CDR2 YYEEEE. The chain combines TRBV5-6 with TRBJ2-3, with 7 bases aligning to TRBD2. This sequence originates from a man aged 35 to 69 with stage I squamous cell lung carcinoma. The material was peripheral blood, obtained before any cancer treatment. The CDR3, as DNA: TGTGCCAGCAGCTCCAAGAGCGGGGTCACAGATACGCAGTATTTT. It encodes CASSSKSGVTDTQYF.